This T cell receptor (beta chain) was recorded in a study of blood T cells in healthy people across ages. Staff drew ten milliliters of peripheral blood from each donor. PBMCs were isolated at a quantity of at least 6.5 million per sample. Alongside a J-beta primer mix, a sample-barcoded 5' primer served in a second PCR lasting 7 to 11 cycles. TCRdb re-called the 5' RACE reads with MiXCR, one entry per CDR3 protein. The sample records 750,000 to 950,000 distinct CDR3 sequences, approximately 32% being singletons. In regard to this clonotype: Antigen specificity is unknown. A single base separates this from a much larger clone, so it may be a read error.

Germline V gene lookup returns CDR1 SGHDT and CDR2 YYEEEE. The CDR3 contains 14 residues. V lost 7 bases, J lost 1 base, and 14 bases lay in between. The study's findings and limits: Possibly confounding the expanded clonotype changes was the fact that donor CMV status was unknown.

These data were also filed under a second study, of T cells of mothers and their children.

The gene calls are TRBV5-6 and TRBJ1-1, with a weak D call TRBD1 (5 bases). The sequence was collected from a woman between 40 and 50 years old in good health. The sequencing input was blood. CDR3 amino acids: CASGWGRANTEAFF. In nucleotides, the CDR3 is TGTGCCAGCGGCTGGGGACGGGCGAACACTGAAGCTTTCTTT.